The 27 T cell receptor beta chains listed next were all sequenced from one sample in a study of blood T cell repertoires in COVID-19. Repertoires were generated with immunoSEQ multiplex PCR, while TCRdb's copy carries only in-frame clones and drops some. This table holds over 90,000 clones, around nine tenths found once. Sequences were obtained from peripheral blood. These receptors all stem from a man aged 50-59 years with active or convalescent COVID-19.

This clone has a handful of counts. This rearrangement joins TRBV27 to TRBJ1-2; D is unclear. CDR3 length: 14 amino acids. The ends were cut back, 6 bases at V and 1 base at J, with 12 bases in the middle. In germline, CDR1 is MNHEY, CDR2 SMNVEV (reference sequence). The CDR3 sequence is CASRPQALNYGYTF. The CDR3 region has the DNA TGTGCCAGCAGACCCCAGGCTCTTAACTATGGCTACACCTTC.

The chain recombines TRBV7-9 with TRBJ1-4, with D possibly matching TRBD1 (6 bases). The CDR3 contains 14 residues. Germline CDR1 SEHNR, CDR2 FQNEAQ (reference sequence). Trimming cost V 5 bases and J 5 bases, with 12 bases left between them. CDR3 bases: TGTGCCAGCAGCCAAGACAGGAGCAATGAAAAACTGTTTTTT. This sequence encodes CASSQDRSNEKLFF.

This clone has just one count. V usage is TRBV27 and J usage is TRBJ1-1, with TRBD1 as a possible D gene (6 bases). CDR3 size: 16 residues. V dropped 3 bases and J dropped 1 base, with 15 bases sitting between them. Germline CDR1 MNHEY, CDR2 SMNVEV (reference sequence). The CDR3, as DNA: TGTGCCAGCAGTTTGTGGGGGCAGGGTCCGAACACTGAAGCTTTCTTT. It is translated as CASSLWGQGPNTEAFF.

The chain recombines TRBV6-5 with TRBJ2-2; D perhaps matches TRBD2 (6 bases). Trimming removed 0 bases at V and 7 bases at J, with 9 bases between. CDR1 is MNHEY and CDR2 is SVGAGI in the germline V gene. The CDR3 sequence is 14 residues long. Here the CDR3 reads CASSYSGGVGELFF. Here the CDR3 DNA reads TGTGCCAGCAGTTACTCGGGGGGAGTCGGGGAGCTGTTTTTT.

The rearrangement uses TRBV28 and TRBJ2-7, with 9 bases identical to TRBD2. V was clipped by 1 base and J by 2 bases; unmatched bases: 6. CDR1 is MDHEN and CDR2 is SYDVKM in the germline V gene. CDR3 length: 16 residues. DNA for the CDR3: TGTGCCAGCAGTTTATCGCGGGGGGGCCTCACCTACGAGCAGTACGTC. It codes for CASSLSRGGLTYEQYV.

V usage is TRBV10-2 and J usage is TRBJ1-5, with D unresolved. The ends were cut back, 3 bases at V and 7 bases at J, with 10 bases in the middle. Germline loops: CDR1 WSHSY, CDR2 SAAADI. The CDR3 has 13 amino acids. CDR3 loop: CASSEPGPQPQHF. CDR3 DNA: TGCGCCAGCAGTGAACCAGGCCCGCAGCCCCAGCATTTT.

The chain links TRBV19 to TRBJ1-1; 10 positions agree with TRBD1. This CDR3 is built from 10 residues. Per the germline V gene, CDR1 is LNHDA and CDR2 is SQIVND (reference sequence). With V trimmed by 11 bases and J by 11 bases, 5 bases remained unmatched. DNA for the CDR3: TGTGCCTGGGACAGGGGACGGGCTTTCTTT. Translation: CAWDRGRAFF.

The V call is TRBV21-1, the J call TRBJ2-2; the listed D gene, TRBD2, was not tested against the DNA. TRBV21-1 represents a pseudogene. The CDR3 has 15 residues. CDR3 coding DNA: TGTGCCAGCACTCTAGCGGGGTGCCACACCGGGGAGCTGTTTTTT. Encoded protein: CASTLAGCHTGELFF.

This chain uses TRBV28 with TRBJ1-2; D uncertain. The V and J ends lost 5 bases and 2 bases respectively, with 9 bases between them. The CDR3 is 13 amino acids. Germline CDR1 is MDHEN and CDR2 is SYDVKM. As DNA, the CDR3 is TGTGCCAGCAGTAACAGTGGGAACTATGGCTACACCTTC. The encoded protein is CASSNSGNYGYTF.

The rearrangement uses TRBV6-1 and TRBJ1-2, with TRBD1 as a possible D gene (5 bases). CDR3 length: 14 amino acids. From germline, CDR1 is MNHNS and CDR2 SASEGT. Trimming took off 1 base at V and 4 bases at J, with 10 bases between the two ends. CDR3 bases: TGTGCCAGCAGTGAAGACGGGAGGGGCTATGGCTACACCTTC. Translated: CASSEDGRGYGYTF.

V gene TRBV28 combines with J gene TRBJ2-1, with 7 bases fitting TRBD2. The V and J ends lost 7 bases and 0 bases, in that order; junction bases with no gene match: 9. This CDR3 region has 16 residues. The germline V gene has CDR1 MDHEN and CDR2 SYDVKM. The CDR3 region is CASTEGGGGSYNEQFF. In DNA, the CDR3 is TGTGCCAGCACGGAAGGAGGCGGGGGCTCCTACAATGAGCAGTTCTTC.

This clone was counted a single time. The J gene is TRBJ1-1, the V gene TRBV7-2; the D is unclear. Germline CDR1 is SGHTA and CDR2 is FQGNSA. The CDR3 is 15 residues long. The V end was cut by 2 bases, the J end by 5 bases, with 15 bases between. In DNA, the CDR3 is TGTGCCAGCAGCTTATTGGTCTCCGGAGGGACTGAAGCTTTCTTT. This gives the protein CASSLLVSGGTEAFF.

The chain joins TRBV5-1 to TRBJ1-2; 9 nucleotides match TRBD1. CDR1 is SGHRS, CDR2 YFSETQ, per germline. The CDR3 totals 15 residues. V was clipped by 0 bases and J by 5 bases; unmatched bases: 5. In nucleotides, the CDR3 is TGCGCCAGCAGCTTGGAACCGACAGGGGGTTATGGCTACACCTTC. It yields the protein CASSLEPTGGYGYTF.

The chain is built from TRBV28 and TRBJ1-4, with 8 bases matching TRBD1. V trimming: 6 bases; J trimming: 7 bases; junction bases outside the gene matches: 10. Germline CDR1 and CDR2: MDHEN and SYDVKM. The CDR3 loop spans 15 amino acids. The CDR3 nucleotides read TGTGCCAGCAGAAAAACACAGGGGGGAAGTGAAAAACTGTTTTTT. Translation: CASRKTQGGSEKLFF.

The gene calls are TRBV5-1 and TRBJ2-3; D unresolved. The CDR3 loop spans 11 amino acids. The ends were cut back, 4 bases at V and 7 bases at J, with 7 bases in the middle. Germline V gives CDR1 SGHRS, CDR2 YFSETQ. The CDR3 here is CASSTAYTQYF. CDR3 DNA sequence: TGCGCCAGCAGCACTGCCTATACGCAGTATTTT.

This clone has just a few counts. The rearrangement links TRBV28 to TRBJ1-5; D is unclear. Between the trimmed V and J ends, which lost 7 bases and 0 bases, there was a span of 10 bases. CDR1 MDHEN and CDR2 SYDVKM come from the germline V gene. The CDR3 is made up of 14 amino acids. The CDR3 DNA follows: TGTGCCAGCACCTTGAGGTTTAGCAATCAGCCCCAGCATTTT. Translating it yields CASTLRFSNQPQHF. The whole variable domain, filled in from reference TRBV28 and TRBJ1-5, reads DVKVTQSSRYLVKRTGEKVFLECVQDMDHENMFWYRQDPGLGLRLIYFSYDVKMKEKGDIPEGYSVSREKKERFSLILESASTNQTSMYLCASTLRFSNQPQHFGDGTRLSIL.

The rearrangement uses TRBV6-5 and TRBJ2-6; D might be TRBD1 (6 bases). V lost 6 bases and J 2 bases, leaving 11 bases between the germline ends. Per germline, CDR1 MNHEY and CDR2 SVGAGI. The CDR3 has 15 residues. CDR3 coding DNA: TGTGCCAGCAGGAGGACAGTTACTGGGGCCAACGTCCTGACTTTC. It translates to CASRRTVTGANVLTF.

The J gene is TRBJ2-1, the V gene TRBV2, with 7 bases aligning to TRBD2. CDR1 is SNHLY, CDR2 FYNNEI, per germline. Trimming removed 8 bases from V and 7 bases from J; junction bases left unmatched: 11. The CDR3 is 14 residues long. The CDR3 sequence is CASLIPSGDNEQFF. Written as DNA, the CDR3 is TGTGCCAGCCTTATCCCTAGCGGTGATAATGAGCAGTTCTTC. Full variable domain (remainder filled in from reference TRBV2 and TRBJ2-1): EPEVTQTPSHQVTQMGQEVILRCVPISNHLYFYWYRQILGQKVEFLVSFYNNEISEKSEIFDDQFSVERPDGSNFTLKIRSTKLEDSAMYFCASLIPSGDNEQFFGPGTRLTVL.

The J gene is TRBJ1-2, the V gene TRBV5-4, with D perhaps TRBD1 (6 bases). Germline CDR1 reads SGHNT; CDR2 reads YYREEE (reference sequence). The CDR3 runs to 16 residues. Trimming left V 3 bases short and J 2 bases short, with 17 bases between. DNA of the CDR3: TGTGCCAGCAGCTCTTGGGACATCGACTTCAACTATGGCTACACCTTC. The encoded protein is CASSSWDIDFNYGYTF.

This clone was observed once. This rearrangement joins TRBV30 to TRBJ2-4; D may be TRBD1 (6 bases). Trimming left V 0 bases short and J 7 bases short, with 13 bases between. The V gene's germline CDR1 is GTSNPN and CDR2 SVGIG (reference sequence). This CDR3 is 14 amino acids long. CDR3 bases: TGTGCCTGGAGTGTTAAGGGGGTTGCGAACATTCAGTACTTC. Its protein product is CAWSVKGVANIQYF. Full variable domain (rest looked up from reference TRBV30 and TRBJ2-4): SQTIHQWPATLVQPVGSPLSLECTVEGTSNPNLYWYRQAAGRGLQLLFYSVGIGQISSEVPQNLSASRPQDRQFILSSKKLLLSDSGFYLCAWSVKGVANIQYFGAGTRLSVL.

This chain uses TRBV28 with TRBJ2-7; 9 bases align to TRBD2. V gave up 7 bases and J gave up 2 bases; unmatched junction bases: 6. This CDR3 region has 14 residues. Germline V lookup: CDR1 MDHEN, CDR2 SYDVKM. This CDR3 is CASTSRGGTYEQYF. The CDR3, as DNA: TGTGCCAGCACCTCGCGGGGGGGGACCTACGAGCAGTACTTC. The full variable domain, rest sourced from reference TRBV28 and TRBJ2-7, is DVKVTQSSRYLVKRTGEKVFLECVQDMDHENMFWYRQDPGLGLRLIYFSYDVKMKEKGDIPEGYSVSREKKERFSLILESASTNQTSMYLCASTSRGGTYEQYFGPGTRLTVT.

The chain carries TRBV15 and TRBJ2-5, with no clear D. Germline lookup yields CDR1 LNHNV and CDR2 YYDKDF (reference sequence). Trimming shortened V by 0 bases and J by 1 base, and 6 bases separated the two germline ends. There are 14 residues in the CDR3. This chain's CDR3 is CATSRDEAQETQYF. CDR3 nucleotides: TGTGCCACCAGCAGAGATGAGGCCCAAGAGACCCAGTACTTC.

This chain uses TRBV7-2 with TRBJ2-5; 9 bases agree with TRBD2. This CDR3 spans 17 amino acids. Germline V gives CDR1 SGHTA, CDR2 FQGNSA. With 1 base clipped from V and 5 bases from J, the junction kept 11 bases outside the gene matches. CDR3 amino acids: CASSLDAASGVWETQYF. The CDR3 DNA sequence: TGTGCCAGCAGCTTAGATGCCGCTAGCGGGGTATGGGAGACCCAGTACTTC.

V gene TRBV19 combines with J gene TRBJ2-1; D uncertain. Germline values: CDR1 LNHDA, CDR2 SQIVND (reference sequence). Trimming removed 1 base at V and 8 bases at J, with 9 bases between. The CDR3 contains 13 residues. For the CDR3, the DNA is TGTGCCAGTAGTATAGGTCAGGATGATGAGCAGTTCTTC. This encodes CASSIGQDDEQFF.

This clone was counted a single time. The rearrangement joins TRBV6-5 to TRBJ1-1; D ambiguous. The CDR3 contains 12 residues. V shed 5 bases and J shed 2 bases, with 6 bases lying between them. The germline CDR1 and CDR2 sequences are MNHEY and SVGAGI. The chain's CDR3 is CASSIHNTEAFF. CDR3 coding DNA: TGTGCCAGCAGTATTCATAACACTGAAGCTTTCTTT.

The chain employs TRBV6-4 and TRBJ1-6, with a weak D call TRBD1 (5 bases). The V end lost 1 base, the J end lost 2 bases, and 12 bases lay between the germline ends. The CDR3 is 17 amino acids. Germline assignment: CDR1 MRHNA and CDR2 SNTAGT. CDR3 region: CASSDLAGCTYNSPLHF. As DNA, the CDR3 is TGTGCCAGCAGTGACTTGGCAGGGTGCACCTATAATTCACCCCTCCACTTT.

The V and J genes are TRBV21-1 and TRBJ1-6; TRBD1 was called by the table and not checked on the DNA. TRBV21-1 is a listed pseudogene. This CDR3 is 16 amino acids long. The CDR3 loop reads CASTGQATDPYSPLHF. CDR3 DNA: TGTGCCAGCACCGGACAGGCGACCGACCCATATTCACCCCTCCACTTT.